The 29 T cell receptor beta chains in this list originate from one sample, sequenced in a study of response to subunit inactivated influenza vaccine. TCRdb itself ran the RT-PCR reads through MiXCR, one entry per CDR3 protein. The top ten clones hold 9.5% to 13% of a sample with 710,000 or so distinct CDR3 sequences, more than 15% of them seen once. This specimen consisted of PBMCs from blood, obtained roughly 12 days after vaccination. The receptor source for this set is a middle-aged man who received an inactivated influenza vaccine.

There are a few counts of this clonotype. The chain carries TRBV24-1 and TRBJ2-1, with D possibly matching TRBD1 (6 bases). CDR3 length: 13 residues. V dropped 3 bases and J dropped 6 bases, with 8 bases sitting between them. Germline values: CDR1 KGHDR, CDR2 SFDVKD. This CDR3 is CATSDMGANEQFF. CDR3 DNA sequence: TGTGCCACCAGTGATATGGGGGCCAATGAGCAGTTCTTC.

The chain recombines TRBV7-9 with TRBJ2-7; unclear D gene. This CDR3 region has 14 residues. Trimming cost V 0 bases and J 5 bases, with 11 bases left between them. Per germline, CDR1 SEHNR and CDR2 FQNEAQ (reference sequence). This chain's CDR3 is CASSLASEGNEQYF. The CDR3 nucleotides read TGTGCCAGCAGCTTAGCGTCGGAAGGGAACGAGCAGTACTTC.

The genes are TRBV10-3 and TRBJ2-5; a weak D match, TRBD2 (6 bases). The germline V gene has CDR1 ENHRY and CDR2 SYGVKD. CDR3 length: 15 residues. V gave up 4 bases and J gave up 5 bases, with 17 bases separating them. CDR3 in DNA: TGTGCCATCAGTGTTCGGACTGGGACTGGGGAGACCCAGTACTTC. Its protein is CAISVRTGTGETQYF.

This clonotype was seen more than once but under ten times. J is TRBJ2-5 and V is TRBV12-3 or TRBV12-4; 8 bases are shared with TRBD2. The J segment lost 6 bases and the V segment lost 2 bases, leaving 11 bases of the junction unmatched. This CDR3 is built from 16 residues. CDR3 DNA sequence: TGTGCCAGCAGTTTATCCACCAGCGGGGGAGTAAAGACCCAGTACTTC. Encoded protein: CASSLSTSGGVKTQYF.

The CDR3 DNA is TGCAGTGCAAGGACAGTTTCTGGGGCCAACGTCCTGACTTTC. This gives the protein CSARTVSGANVLTF. The chain couples TRBV20-1 to TRBJ2-6; perhaps TRBD1 as D (6 bases). V was clipped by 6 bases and J by 1 base, with 10 bases between them. The length of the CDR3 is 14 residues. Germline values: CDR1 DFQATT, CDR2 SNEGSKA (reference sequence).

This clonotype was counted between two and nine times. The chain employs TRBV11-2 and TRBJ2-3; a weak D match, TRBD1 (5 bases). The germline V and J ends were trimmed by 6 bases and 2 bases, with 12 bases remaining between them. CDR3 length: 14 amino acids. CDR1 is SGHAT and CDR2 is FQNNGV in the germline V gene. This CDR3 reads CASSIDSFTDTQYF. As DNA, the CDR3 is TGTGCCAGCAGTATAGACAGCTTCACAGATACGCAGTATTTT.

V gene TRBV24-1 combines with J gene TRBJ2-3; no clear D. Per the germline V gene, CDR1 is KGHDR and CDR2 is SFDVKD. Trimming stripped 0 bases from V and 4 bases from J, with 10 bases between. The length of the CDR3 is 15 residues. The CDR3 DNA follows: TGTGCCACCAGTGATTTGAGGTCTTACCCAGATACGCAGTATTTT. It specifies CATSDLRSYPDTQYF.

The gene calls are TRBV5-6 and TRBJ1-2; D not certain. The CDR3 totals 13 residues. Trimming stripped 3 bases from V and 3 bases from J, with 9 bases between. Germline V gene data show CDR1 as SGHDT and CDR2 as YYEEEE. The CDR3 spells CASSSIGDYGYTF. DNA for the CDR3: TGTGCCAGCAGCTCCATCGGTGACTATGGCTACACCTTC.

This clonotype occurred a few times. This chain joins TRBV10-2 and TRBJ2-1, with 9 bases aligning to TRBD2. This CDR3 comprises 15 residues. Unmatched junction bases numbered 6, after V lost 3 bases and J lost 6 bases. Germline CDR1 and CDR2: WSHSY and SAAADI. The CDR3 reads CASSDGGRATNEQFF. The CDR3 DNA reads TGCGCCAGCAGTGATGGCGGGAGGGCCACCAATGAGCAGTTCTTC.

This clonotype has a count of ten or more. This sequence joins TRBV12-3 or TRBV12-4 and TRBJ1-5, with 10 bases aligning to TRBD1. The V and J ends lost 4 bases and 1 base, in that order; junction bases with no gene match: 10. The CDR3 contains 18 residues. The CDR3 spells CASSSRDRGPSSNQPQHF. The DNA for the CDR3 is TGTGCCAGCAGTTCCAGAGACAGGGGGCCTTCAAGCAATCAGCCCCAGCATTTT.

This clonotype was seen a single time. CDR3 residues: CASSPRAGVKETQYF. The CDR3 DNA sequence: TGTGCCAGCAGCCCCCGGGCGGGAGTGAAAGAGACCCAGTACTTC. This chain uses TRBV4-2 with TRBJ2-5; 7 nucleotides agree with TRBD2. Germline trimming cut 4 bases from V and 3 bases from J; bases unmatched to any gene: 8. Germline V gene sequence: CDR1 LGHNA, CDR2 YNFKEQ. The CDR3 is made up of 15 amino acids.

In this sample, this clonotype turned up a few times. The rearrangement joins TRBV12-3 or TRBV12-4 to TRBJ1-6; possibly TRBD1 for D (6 bases). V lost 6 bases and J lost 8, with 17 bases in between. This CDR3 has 15 amino acids. CDR3: CASSRDMDGDSPLHF. The DNA of the CDR3 is TGTGCCAGCAGCCGGGACATGGATGGTGATTCACCCCTCCACTTT.

V is TRBV19 and J is TRBJ2-7; 11 bases are shared with TRBD2. The CDR3 covers 14 residues. Trimming at V came to 4 bases and at J to 4 bases, leaving 3 bases not matched to a gene. Germline assignment: CDR1 LNHDA and CDR2 SQIVND (reference sequence). This CDR3 reads CASSRGLADYEQYF. The CDR3 DNA sequence: TGTGCCAGTAGTAGGGGACTAGCGGATTACGAGCAGTACTTC.

This clonotype was counted between two and nine times. The chain combines TRBV3-1 with TRBJ1-6, with 7 bases aligning to TRBD1. CDR1 is LGHDT and CDR2 is YNNKEL in the germline V gene (reference sequence). The CDR3 consists of 14 residues. The ends lost 0 bases at V and 11 bases at J; junction bases unmatched: 4. The CDR3 coding sequence is TGTGCCAGCAGCCAAGATCAGGGGGGAACACCCCTCCACTTT. Translation gives CASSQDQGGTPLHF.

Ten or more counts support this clonotype. This chain joins TRBV4-2 and TRBJ2-5, with no clear D. Between the trimmed V and J ends, which lost 2 bases and 5 bases, there was a span of 12 bases. In germline, CDR1 is LGHNA, CDR2 YNFKEQ. The CDR3 has 14 residues. The CDR3: CASSQNDGLETQYF. The CDR3 DNA is TGTGCCAGCAGCCAAAATGACGGATTGGAGACCCAGTACTTC.

This clonotype was counted a few times. J is TRBJ2-7 and V is TRBV11-2; 8 positions agree with TRBD1. Germline CDR1 reads SGHAT; CDR2 reads FQNNGV. This CDR3 is 14 amino acids long. Unmatched junction bases numbered 5, after V lost 5 bases and J lost 2 bases. The CDR3: CASSRTGPTYEQYF. DNA for the CDR3: TGTGCCAGCAGCCGGACAGGGCCTACCTACGAGCAGTACTTC.

In this sample, this clonotype turned up a few times. The chain employs TRBV28 and TRBJ1-5; no reliable D call. CDR3 length: 15 amino acids. The V end was cut by 2 bases, the J end by 4 bases, with 12 bases between. Germline V gives CDR1 MDHEN, CDR2 SYDVKM. The CDR3 sequence is CASSLPGSQNQPQHF. CDR3 DNA: TGTGCCAGCAGTTTACCGGGGAGCCAAAATCAGCCCCAGCATTTT.

This clonotype was counted between two and nine times. The chain joins TRBV10-3 to TRBJ2-1, with 8 positions matching TRBD2. V dropped 6 bases and J dropped 0; count of bases not matched to a gene: 4. From germline, CDR1 is ENHRY and CDR2 SYGVKD. CDR3 size: 15 residues. CDR3 nucleotide sequence: TGTGCCATCAGAACTACTAGCGGCTCCTACAATGAGCAGTTCTTC. This encodes CAIRTTSGSYNEQFF.

Ten or more counts support this clonotype. The chain has TRBV12-3 or TRBV12-4 and TRBJ2-1, with D maybe TRBD2 (7 bases). V lost 5 bases to trimming and J lost 9 bases, with 8 bases between them. There are 11 residues in the CDR3. CDR3 loop: CASSRGGEQFF. DNA of the CDR3: TGTGCCAGCAGTAGGGGGGGTGAGCAGTTCTTC.

The V and J genes are TRBV5-1 and TRBJ2-7; D unclear. Trimming cost V 5 bases and J 4 bases, with 13 bases left between them. Germline loops: CDR1 SGHRS, CDR2 YFSETQ. The CDR3 spans 13 residues. CDR3 sequence reads: CASSFWSGYEQYF. The DNA for the CDR3 is TGCGCCAGCAGTTTTTGGAGTGGATACGAGCAGTACTTC.

This clonotype was detected a few times. The V and J genes are TRBV24-1 and TRBJ2-2; D might be TRBD1 (5 bases). CDR1 is KGHDR, CDR2 SFDVKD, per germline. The CDR3 sequence is 16 residues long. Trimming shortened V by 7 bases and J by 0 bases, and 14 bases separated the two germline ends. CDR3: CATRAQGGTNTGELFF. The CDR3 coding sequence is TGTGCCACCAGGGCCCAGGGTGGCACGAACACCGGGGAGCTGTTTTTT.

The CDR3 here is CSASWESTGELFF. CDR3 coding DNA: TGCAGTGCTAGTTGGGAGAGCACCGGGGAGCTGTTTTTT. This chain connects TRBV20-1 to TRBJ2-2; a possible D gene is TRBD2 (5 bases). The germline V and J ends were trimmed by 3 bases and 4 bases, with 9 bases remaining between them. The CDR3 contains 13 residues. The germline CDR1 and CDR2 sequences are DFQATT and SNEGSKA (reference sequence).

The chain recombines TRBV7-2 with TRBJ2-5; TRBD2 is a possible D gene (6 bases). V lost 1 base, J lost 5 bases, and 17 bases lay in between. This CDR3 is built from 16 residues. CDR1 is SGHTA and CDR2 is FQGNSA in the germline V gene. CDR3 bases: TGTGCCAGCAGCTTAGTCGGTAGACGGGAGTGGGAGACCCAGTACTTC. Amino acids: CASSLVGRREWETQYF. The full variable domain, rest sourced from reference TRBV7-2 and TRBJ2-5, is GAGVSQSPSNKVTEKGKDVELRCDPISGHTALYWYRQSLGQGLEFLIYFQGNSAPDKSGLPSDRFSAERTGGSVSTLTIQRTQQEDSAVYLCASSLVGRREWETQYFGPGTRLLVL.

This clonotype was observed a few times. V is TRBV4-2 and J is TRBJ2-5; 10 bases map to TRBD2. CDR1 LGHNA and CDR2 YNFKEQ come from the germline V gene. With V trimmed by 0 bases and J by 3 bases, 4 bases remained unmatched. This CDR3 has 16 residues. Here the CDR3 DNA reads TGTGCCAGCAGCCAAGATTGGCTAGCGGGAGAAGAGACCCAGTACTTC. Encoded protein: CASSQDWLAGEETQYF.

J is TRBJ2-7 and V is TRBV7-2; TRBD2 aligns across 7 bases. V lost 5 bases and J lost 4; bases outside the gene matches: 8. The CDR3 loop spans 14 amino acids. From germline, CDR1 is SGHTA and CDR2 FQGNSA. The CDR3 spells CASSRLADPYEQYF. The CDR3 region has the DNA TGTGCCAGCAGCCGGCTAGCGGACCCATACGAGCAGTACTTC.

The gene calls are TRBV20-1 and TRBJ1-6, with D possibly being TRBD1 (6 bases). The ends were cut back, 0 bases at V and 8 bases at J, with 11 bases in the middle. This CDR3 has 14 residues. CDR1 and CDR2 (germline): DFQATT, SNEGSKA (reference sequence). The CDR3 is CSARDRDNDSPLHF. The DNA of the CDR3 is TGCAGTGCTAGAGACCGGGACAACGATTCACCCCTCCACTTT.

CDR3: CASSIRTGNTGELFF. The CDR3 nucleotides read TGTGCCAGCAGCATAAGGACAGGGAACACCGGGGAGCTGTTTTTT. This chain uses TRBV7-2 with TRBJ2-2, with 7 bases that match TRBD1. After removal of 5 bases from V and 1 base from J, the junction contained 4 bases not matched to a gene. Germline CDR1 is SGHTA and CDR2 is FQGNSA. This CDR3 is 15 amino acids long.

This clonotype occurred a few times. The chain combines TRBV5-6 with TRBJ2-1, with unresolved D. The CDR3 runs to 12 residues. Germline values: CDR1 SGHDT, CDR2 YYEEEE. Trimming shortened V by 4 bases and J by 4 bases, and 6 bases separated the two germline ends. CDR3 nucleotides: TGTGCCAGCAGCGTGGAATACAATGAGCAGTTCTTC. Its translation is CASSVEYNEQFF.

The chain links TRBV6-2 or TRBV6-3 to TRBJ2-5; D ambiguous. Germline values: CDR1 MNHEY, CDR2 SVGEGT. The CDR3 runs to 12 residues. V was pared by 6 bases and J by 5 bases, with 10 bases between. Here the CDR3 DNA reads TGTGCCAGCAGCCCAGGAGTGGAGACCCAGTACTTC. Translated: CASSPGVETQYF.